The 20 T cell receptor beta chains in this list originate from one sample, sequenced in a study of T cells in Graves' hyperthyroidism and ophthalmopathy. RNA transcripts provided the source from which TCR beta CDR3 regions were amplified. First-round RT-PCR targeting the TCR CDR3 was performed with the HTBI primer set. One entry per CDR3 protein results from TCRdb running MiXCR on the multiplex PCR reads. Here the sample spans 530,000 or so distinct CDR3 sequences, roughly 25% being singletons. Sequenced sample: blood. These receptors were collected from a woman aged 25-40 years with Graves' ophthalmopathy.

In its sample, this clonotype was seen many times. This may stem from a read error, because a much larger clone lies one nucleotide away. V and J are TRBV6-1 and TRBJ2-5, with 7 bases lining up with TRBD2. The CDR3 totals 16 residues. Germline V gene lookup returns CDR1 MNHNS and CDR2 SASEGT. The CDR3: CAGSEVSGGGRETQYF. The CDR3, as DNA: TGTGCCGGCAGTGAAGTTAGTGGGGGGGGAAGGGAGACCCAGTACTTC.

This clonotype was found many times. This rearrangement joins TRBV28 to TRBJ2-1, with 10 bases that match TRBD2. The V gene's germline CDR1 is MDHEN and CDR2 SYDVKM. The CDR3 length is 16 residues. Germline trimming cut 7 bases from V and 0 bases from J; bases unmatched to any gene: 6. This CDR3 is CASIAGGLSSYNEQFF. The DNA of the CDR3 is TGTGCCAGCATAGCGGGGGGACTCAGCTCCTACAATGAGCAGTTCTTC.

There are many counts of this clonotype. This rearrangement joins TRBV5-1 to TRBJ2-5; D remains ambiguous. V was cut by 6 bases and J by 1 base, with 10 bases left in between. Germline assignment: CDR1 SGHRS and CDR2 YFSETQ. The CDR3 covers 13 residues. CDR3 protein: CASNAAGQETQYF. In nucleotides, the CDR3 is TGCGCCAGCAATGCGGCAGGCCAAGAGACCCAGTACTTC.

A few counts support this clonotype. V and J are TRBV12-3 or TRBV12-4 and TRBJ2-4; D not resolved. CDR3 length equals 14 residues. The ends were cut back, 7 bases at V and 0 bases at J, with 10 bases in the middle. The chain's CDR3 is CASTLGLAKNIQYF. The CDR3 DNA sequence: TGTGCCAGCACCCTGGGTCTAGCCAAAAACATTCAGTACTTC.

In its sample, this clonotype was seen many times. The rearrangement joins TRBV19 to TRBJ1-1; TRBD1 agrees at 9 bases. J lost 4 bases, V lost 2 bases, and 5 bases had no gene match. The germline V gene encodes CDR1 LNHDA and CDR2 SQIVND (reference sequence). The CDR3 totals 15 residues. The CDR3 is CASSINRGLFTEAFF. The CDR3 nucleotides are TGTGCCAGTAGTATAAACAGGGGGCTCTTCACTGAAGCTTTCTTT.

The chain combines TRBV3-1 with TRBJ1-2; the D gene is possibly TRBD1 (5 bases). Germline V lookup: CDR1 LGHDT, CDR2 YNNKEL (reference sequence). The CDR3 extends over 16 amino acids. Trimming pared 0 bases from V and 5 bases from J, leaving 16 bases between. CDR3 nucleotides: TGTGCCAGCAGCCAAGATTTGTGGGGGGATAGGTATGGCTACACCTTC. It specifies CASSQDLWGDRYGYTF.

This clonotype was counted at least ten times. This chain connects TRBV28 to TRBJ1-2; 7 bases align to TRBD1. Germline CDR1 MDHEN, CDR2 SYDVKM. The CDR3 extends over 16 amino acids. J was trimmed by 7 bases and V by 2 bases; bases with no gene match: 13. The CDR3 loop is CASSLLGSGGIPGYTF. CDR3 bases: TGTGCCAGCAGTTTACTGGGGTCAGGGGGGATCCCTGGCTACACCTTC.

The chain uses TRBV6-2 or TRBV6-3 and TRBJ2-7; D is perhaps TRBD2 (5 bases). The germline V gene encodes CDR1 MNHEY and CDR2 SVGEGT. The ends were cut back, 2 bases at V and 5 bases at J, with 13 bases in the middle. CDR3 size: 14 residues. The CDR3 nucleotides are TGTGCCAGCAGTTACCGGGGAATGAGAGACGAGCAGTACTTC. Translation gives CASSYRGMRDEQYF.

This clonotype was seen only a few times. This rearrangement joins TRBV6-2 or TRBV6-3 to TRBJ2-7, with D uncertain. This CDR3 spans 13 amino acids. V gave up 4 bases and J gave up 1 base, with 8 bases separating them. In germline, CDR1 is MNHEY, CDR2 SVGEGT. The chain's CDR3 is CASSFARSYEQYF. The CDR3 nucleotides are TGTGCCAGCAGTTTCGCGCGGTCCTACGAGCAGTACTTC.

This clonotype was detected many times. The V and J genes are TRBV20-1 and TRBJ2-7, with TRBD2 as a possible D gene (5 bases). Germline CDR1 is DFQATT and CDR2 is SNEGSKA (reference sequence). This CDR3 contains 13 residues. The V and J ends lost 7 bases and 2 bases respectively, with 15 bases between them. CDR3 DNA sequence: TGCAGTGGATGCCGGGAAGACCCCTACGAGCAGTACTTC. It codes for CSGCREDPYEQYF.

This clonotype was seen once. The chain recombines TRBV28 with TRBJ1-2, with D perhaps TRBD1 (5 bases). With 7 bases removed from V and 3 bases from J, the gap between germline ends came to 15 bases. The CDR3 totals 14 residues. Germline CDR1 is MDHEN and CDR2 is SYDVKM. The CDR3 loop reads CASTPPGGYYGYTF. DNA of the CDR3: TGTGCCAGCACTCCGCCCGGGGGGTACTATGGCTACACCTTC.

This clonotype appeared a single time. This rearrangement joins TRBV20-1 to TRBJ2-7, with D perhaps being TRBD1 or TRBD2 (5 bases each). The CDR3 extends over 13 amino acids. V gave up 3 bases and J gave up 5 bases, with 14 bases separating them. Germline V gene sequence: CDR1 DFQATT, CDR2 SNEGSKA (reference sequence). Here the CDR3 reads CSARFGDVHEQYF. CDR3 DNA sequence: TGCAGTGCTAGGTTCGGGGACGTCCACGAGCAGTACTTC.

This clonotype was detected many times. This chain joins TRBV5-1 and TRBJ1-1; weak D call: TRBD1 (5 bases). Trimming pared 4 bases from V and 6 bases from J, leaving 19 bases between. The CDR3 length is 15 residues. Germline values: CDR1 SGHRS, CDR2 YFSETQ. The CDR3 DNA is TGCGCCAGCAGCCCGGCCGGGACTGGAATATCTGAAGCTTTCTTT. Protein product: CASSPAGTGISEAFF.

This clonotype was found many times. The CDR3: CASSQMMWDTEAFF. CDR3 DNA sequence: TGTGCCAGCAGCCAAATGATGTGGGACACTGAAGCTTTCTTT. This chain uses TRBV14 with TRBJ1-1, with D uncertain. The length of the CDR3 is 14 residues. Trimming removed 2 bases from V and 3 bases from J, with 10 bases in between. The V gene's germline CDR1 is SGHDN and CDR2 FVKESK. Together with reference TRBV14 and TRBJ1-1, the CDR3 gives the full variable domain: EAGVTQFPSHSVIEKGQTVTLRCDPISGHDNLYWYRRVMGKEIKFLLHFVKESKQDESGMPNNRFLAERTGGTYSTLKVQPAELEDSGVYFCASSQMMWDTEAFFGQGTRLTVV.

This clonotype has at least ten counts. This chain uses TRBV15 with TRBJ1-5; D remains unclear. The CDR3 contains 13 residues. Trimming removed 4 bases at V and 2 bases at J, with 6 bases between. CDR1 and CDR2 (germline): LNHNV, YYDKDF (reference sequence). The CDR3 region has the DNA TGTGCCACCAGCACCCAGGGCAATCAGCCCCAGCATTTT. Translated: CATSTQGNQPQHF.

Comment on this clonotype: A single base separates this from a much larger clone, so it may be a read error. V gene TRBV6-1 combines with J gene TRBJ2-5; D perhaps matches TRBD1 (6 bases). This CDR3 is built from 10 residues. In germline, CDR1 is MNHNS, CDR2 SASEGT. The CDR3 region is CASEGETKYF. As DNA, the CDR3 is TGTGCCAGTGAGGGGGAGACCAAGTACTTC.

This clonotype was detected many times. J is TRBJ2-7 and V is TRBV5-1, with D maybe TRBD1 (6 bases). The CDR3 totals 17 residues. The germline CDR1 and CDR2 sequences are SGHRS and YFSETQ. V was clipped by 4 bases and J by 0 bases, with 20 bases between them. CDR3: CASSPRTPQGTSYEQYF. Here the CDR3 DNA reads TGCGCCAGCAGCCCACGAACCCCACAGGGCACCTCCTACGAGCAGTACTTC. The entire variable domain, with the rest obtained from reference TRBV5-1 and TRBJ2-7, is as follows: KAGVTQTPRYLIKTRGQQVTLSCSPISGHRSVSWYQQTPGQGLQFLFEYFSETQRNKGNFPGRFSGRQFSNSRSEMNVSTLELGDSALYLCASSPRTPQGTSYEQYFGPGTRLTVT.

This clonotype has a count of ten or more. The genes are TRBV24-1 and TRBJ1-5; 7 bases map to TRBD1. After removal of 7 bases from V and 6 bases from J, the junction contained 5 bases not matched to a gene. There are 13 residues in the CDR3. Germline CDR1 is KGHDR and CDR2 is SFDVKD. DNA for the CDR3: TGTGCCACCAGCCGACAGGGCTCTCAGCCCCAGCATTTT. Protein product: CATSRQGSQPQHF.

The V and J genes are TRBV28 and TRBJ2-7; the match to TRBD1 covers 8 bases. Germline loops: CDR1 MDHEN, CDR2 SYDVKM. The CDR3 extends over 15 amino acids. The J segment lost 4 bases and the V segment lost 10 bases, leaving 15 bases of the junction unmatched. The CDR3 DNA is TGTGCCAATCTCAGGGGAGGACAGGGCGGTTACGAGCAGTACTTC. Its protein is CANLRGGQGGYEQYF.

This clonotype appeared many times. The CDR3 DNA reads as TGCGCCAGCAGCTTAGACGGACTCTACTCCTACGAGCAGTACTTC. Its translation: CASSLDGLYSYEQYF. The chain recombines TRBV5-1 with TRBJ2-7; D possibly corresponds to TRBD2 (5 bases). The germline gives CDR1 SGHRS, CDR2 YFSETQ. CDR3 length equals 15 residues. The germline V and J ends were trimmed by 2 bases and 0 bases, with 12 bases remaining between them.